This TCR beta chain derives from a study of T cell repertoires in cytomegalovirus infection. For the study at large: Public signatures in TCR beta pointed to CMV infection and matching HLA type. General study results and limits: Predominance within the ex vivo response was attributable to HLA-C-restricted CMV-specific TCR beta clonotypes. The cumulative frequency of public TCR beta families identified carriers of CMV plus the relevant HLA.

In germline, CDR1 is MNHNY, CDR2 SVGAGI (reference sequence). The CDR3 contains 15 residues. V lost 0 bases and J lost 6; bases outside the gene matches: 6. TCRdb analysed the reads with MiXCR anew, one entry per CDR3 protein. Of roughly 300,000 distinct CDR3 sequences detected, more than 9% appear once; the ten largest clones hold around 4.5%. The sample holds a few counts of this clonotype. The antigen is undetermined. Sequenced material: PBMCs. The TCR sequence derives from a human donor in good health (CMV status not recorded). Some clones in this sample may be carry-over from other donors' samples. This chain connects TRBV6-6 to TRBJ1-2; 8 bases align to TRBD1. The CDR3, as DNA: TGTGCCAGCAGTTACTCGAGCAGGGGGCGGAATGGCTACACCTTC. Protein sequence: CASSYSSRGRNGYTF.